The entry below describes one T cell receptor beta chain. Its antigen is unidentified. These data belong to a study of T cell responses to AZD1222 COVID-19 vaccine. At the level of the study: Analyses pooled second doses at about 4 or about 12 weeks.

Study-level points and caveats: Donors were mostly white British, more females; clonal diversity possibly underestimated.

The V and J ends lost 1 base and 1 base respectively, with 11 bases between them. Germline assignment: CDR1 LGHNA and CDR2 YNFKEQ. The CDR3 has 16 amino acids. TCRdb's table, derived via immunoSEQ multiplex PCR, lists solely in-frame clones and lacks some. This sample has about 100,000 clones, with roughly 91% found just once. The clonotype comes from an adult in good health. This material consisted of peripheral blood, taken on day 0 of AZD1222 vaccination. This chain joins TRBV4-2 and TRBJ1-3, with D unresolved. CDR3: CASSQGHGRSGNTIYF. The CDR3 DNA reads as TGTGCCAGCAGCCAAGGTCACGGGAGATCTGGAAACACCATATATTTT.